This TCR beta chain originates from a study of T cell clusters in autoimmune cytopenias. According to its frequency, this clonotype is medium-sized (0.01 to 0.1%). Germline V gene lookup returns CDR1 MNHEY and CDR2 SVGAGI. The CDR3 spans 14 residues. TRB was amplified by touch-down multiplex PCR, primer pools A and B combined. Following a re-call of the multiplex PCR reads, TCRdb has one entry per CDR3 protein and lacks DNA. The sample table includes several thousand distinct CDR3 sequences. TRB amplification used approximately 250 ng of peripheral blood genomic DNA. The V gene is TRBV6-5, the J gene TRBJ2-5; the TCRdb D gene call, TRBD1, has no DNA to confirm it. The sequenced material came from peripheral blood. The sequence was obtained from a human donor with an autoimmune cytopenia or autoimmune hepatitis (not recorded which). The CDR3 loop reads CASSSGQGWETQYF.